The 5 T cell receptor beta chains below come from one sample, sequenced in a study of post-analysis software for immune sequencing data. Study findings and constraints: Among about 5 TRBV segments more frequent in patients than controls were TRBV5-6, TRBV5-1 and TRBV20-1.

Each TCR beta cDNA library carried unique molecular identifiers. Using its own MiXCR run on the PCR reads, TCRdb lists one record per CDR3 protein. The repertoire holds approximately 440,000 distinct CDR3 sequences, with 40% to 55% as singletons. Antigens of these TCRs are unknown. Input material: blood. Source of these receptors: a girl aged 5-17 years with multiple sclerosis.

The chain combines TRBV4-3 with TRBJ2-1; 8 bases align to TRBD2. Germline loops: CDR1 LGHNA, CDR2 YSLEER. CDR3 length equals 16 residues. The trim removed 1 base at V and 7 bases at J, leaving 9 bases unmatched. The CDR3 spells CASSQAGGPGGNEQFF. The CDR3 region has the DNA TGCGCCAGCAGCCAAGCGGGAGGGCCCGGAGGAAATGAGCAGTTCTTC.

This clonotype was seen more than once but under ten times. The chain is built from TRBV12-3 or TRBV12-4 and TRBJ2-3; 12 bases are a match to TRBD2. The CDR3 sequence is 16 residues long. Germline trimming cut 7 bases from V and 9 bases from J; bases unmatched to any gene: 14. The chain's CDR3 is CASTLEPRTSGKTQYF. CDR3 DNA: TGTGCCAGCACCCTCGAACCCCGGACTAGCGGGAAGACGCAGTATTTT.

This clonotype is a singleton in its sample. This chain links TRBV4-3 with TRBJ1-2, with D hard to call. Germline-derived CDR1 and CDR2 are LGHNA and YSLEER. V shed 1 base and J shed 0 bases, with 3 bases lying between them. The CDR3 contains 13 residues. For the CDR3, the DNA is TGCGCCAGCAGCCAAGTGTCTAACTATGGCTACACCTTC. Its protein is CASSQVSNYGYTF.

This clonotype has only a few counts. The V gene is TRBV20-1, the J gene TRBJ1-5; TRBD1 aligns across 8 bases. Germline assignment: CDR1 DFQATT and CDR2 SNEGSKA (reference sequence). Trimming removed 1 base from V and 5 bases from J; junction bases left unmatched: 1. This CDR3 has 13 residues. The CDR3 region is CSARAQGDQPQHF. CDR3 nucleotide sequence: TGCAGTGCTAGAGCACAGGGGGATCAGCCCCAGCATTTT.

Notes on this clonotype: This CDR3 is missing its conserved last phenylalanine or tryptophan, likely due to a read error. The V gene is TRBV29-1, the J gene TRBJ1-2; D is ambiguous. The CDR3 has 12 amino acids. Germline V gives CDR1 SQVTM, CDR2 ANQGSEA. Trimming stripped 3 bases from V and 6 bases from J, with 11 bases between. The CDR3 coding sequence is TGCAGCGTTGATCTTACGGGGAATGGCTACACCTGC. Residues: CSVDLTGNGYTC.